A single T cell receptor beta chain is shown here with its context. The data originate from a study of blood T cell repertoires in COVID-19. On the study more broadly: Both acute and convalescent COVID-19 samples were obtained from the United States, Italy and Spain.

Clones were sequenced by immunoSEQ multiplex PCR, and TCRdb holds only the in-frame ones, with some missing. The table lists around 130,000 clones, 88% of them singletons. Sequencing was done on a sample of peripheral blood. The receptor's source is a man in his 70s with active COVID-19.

The CDR3 here is CSASGTSGRAVEQFF. The CDR3 coding sequence is TGCAGTGCTAGTGGTACTAGCGGGAGGGCCGTTGAGCAGTTCTTC. The chain joins TRBV20-1 to TRBJ2-1, with 13 bases matching TRBD2. V lost 3 bases to trimming and J lost 9 bases; unmatched junction nucleotides: 8. This CDR3 is built from 15 residues. Germline-derived CDR1 and CDR2 are DFQATT and SNEGSKA (reference sequence).